The T cell receptor beta chain under discussion was sequenced for a study of prognosis after radiotherapy for stage I lung cancer. Overall study: Every patient with non-small cell lung cancer was judged medically inoperable. Among the patients, several developed distant metastases after radiotherapy at a median of 7 months, and 15 showed no significant progression. General study results and limits: For the expanded TCR clones, whether they were tumor-specific was not determined. It was in patients who developed distant metastases that Shannon entropy after stereotactic body radiation therapy was lower.

As to this clonotype: Its specificity is not known.

Starting from genomic DNA, TCR beta CDR3 was amplified through two-round multiplex PCR. During first-round PCR, primers specific to each TRBV and TRBJ gene were used. TCRdb itself ran the multiplex PCR reads through MiXCR, one entry per CDR3 protein. The sample holds approximately 8,800 distinct CDR3 sequences; 60% to 80% are singletons and the top ten take roughly 20%. Germline CDR1 and CDR2: MNHNS and SASEGT. The ends lost 7 bases at V and 4 bases at J; junction bases unmatched: 8. The CDR3 has 17 residues. The sample here was PBMCs, taken before or after stereotactic body radiation therapy (not recorded which). The J gene is TRBJ2-6, the V gene TRBV6-1; 12 nucleotides line up with TRBD1. The clonotype originates from a donor of 50 years or more with non-small cell lung cancer. The CDR3 DNA sequence: TGTGCCAGCACCGGGGACAGGGGGCGGTCGGGGGCCAACGTCCTGACTTTC. It specifies CASTGDRGRSGANVLTF.